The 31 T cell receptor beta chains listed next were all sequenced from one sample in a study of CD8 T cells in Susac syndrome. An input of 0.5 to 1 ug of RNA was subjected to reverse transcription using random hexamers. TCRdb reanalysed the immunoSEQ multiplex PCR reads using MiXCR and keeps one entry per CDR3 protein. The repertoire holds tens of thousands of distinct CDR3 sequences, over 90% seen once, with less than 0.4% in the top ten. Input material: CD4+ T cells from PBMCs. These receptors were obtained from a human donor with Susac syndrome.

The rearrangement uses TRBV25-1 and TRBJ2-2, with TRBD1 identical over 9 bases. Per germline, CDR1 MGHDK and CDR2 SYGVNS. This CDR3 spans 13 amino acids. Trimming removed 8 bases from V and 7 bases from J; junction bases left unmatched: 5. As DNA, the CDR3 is TGTGCCAGCGGGGACAGGGCGTACGGGGAGCTGTTTTTT. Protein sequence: CASGDRAYGELFF.

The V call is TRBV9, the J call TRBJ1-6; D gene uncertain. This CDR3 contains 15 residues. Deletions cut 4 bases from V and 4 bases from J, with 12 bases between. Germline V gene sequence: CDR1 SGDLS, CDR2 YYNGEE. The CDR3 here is CASSFEGGYNSPLHF. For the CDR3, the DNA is TGTGCCAGCAGCTTCGAAGGCGGTTATAATTCACCCCTCCACTTT.

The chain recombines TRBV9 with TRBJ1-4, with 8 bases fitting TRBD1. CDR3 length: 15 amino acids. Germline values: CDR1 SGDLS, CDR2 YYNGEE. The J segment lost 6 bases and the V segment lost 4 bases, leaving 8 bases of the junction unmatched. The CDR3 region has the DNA TGTGCCAGCAGCACAACAGGGGGAAGAGATGAAAAACTGTTTTTT. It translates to CASSTTGGRDEKLFF.

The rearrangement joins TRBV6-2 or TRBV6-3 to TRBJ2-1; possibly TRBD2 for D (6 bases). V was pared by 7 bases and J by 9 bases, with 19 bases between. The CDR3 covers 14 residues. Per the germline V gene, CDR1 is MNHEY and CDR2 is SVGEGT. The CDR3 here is CASTLTSIGGEQFF. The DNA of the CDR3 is TGTGCCAGCACCCTAACTAGCATCGGTGGTGAGCAGTTCTTC.

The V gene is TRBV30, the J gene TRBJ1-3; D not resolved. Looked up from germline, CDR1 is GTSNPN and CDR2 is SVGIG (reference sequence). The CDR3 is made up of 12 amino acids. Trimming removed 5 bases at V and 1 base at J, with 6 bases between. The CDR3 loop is CAWQESGNTIYF. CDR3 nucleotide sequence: TGTGCCTGGCAGGAATCTGGAAACACCATATATTTT. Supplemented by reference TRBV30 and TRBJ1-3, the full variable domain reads SQTIHQWPATLVQPVGSPLSLECTVEGTSNPNLYWYRQAAGRGLQLLFYSVGIGQISSEVPQNLSASRPQDRQFILSSKKLLLSDSGFYLCAWQESGNTIYFGEGSWLTVV.

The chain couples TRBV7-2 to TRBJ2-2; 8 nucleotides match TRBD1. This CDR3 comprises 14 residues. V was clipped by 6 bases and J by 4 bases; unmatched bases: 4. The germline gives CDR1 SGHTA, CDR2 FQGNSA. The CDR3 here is CASSPTGGTGELFF. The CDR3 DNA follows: TGTGCCAGCAGTCCAACAGGGGGCACCGGGGAGCTGTTTTTT.

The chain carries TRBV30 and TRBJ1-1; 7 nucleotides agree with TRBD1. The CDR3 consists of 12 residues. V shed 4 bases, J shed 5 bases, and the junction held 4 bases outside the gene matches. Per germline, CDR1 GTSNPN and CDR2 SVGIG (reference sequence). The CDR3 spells CAWNTGATEAFF. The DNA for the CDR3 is TGTGCCTGGAATACAGGGGCTACTGAAGCTTTCTTT.

This CDR3 reads CASTEGAEAKNIQYF. CDR3 sequence (DNA): TGTGCCAGCACCGAGGGGGCGGAGGCCAAAAACATTCAGTACTTC. The gene calls are TRBV5-4 and TRBJ2-4; TRBD1 matches at 7 bases. CDR3 length: 15 residues. V shed 6 bases and J 1 base; nucleotides not matched to a gene: 7. Germline V gene lookup returns CDR1 SGHNT and CDR2 YYREEE (reference sequence).

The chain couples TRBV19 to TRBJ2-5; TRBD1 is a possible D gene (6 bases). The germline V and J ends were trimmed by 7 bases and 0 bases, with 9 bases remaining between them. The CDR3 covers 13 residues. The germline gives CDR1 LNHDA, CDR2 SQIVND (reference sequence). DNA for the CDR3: TGTGCCAGTACCACAGGGAACCAAGAGACCCAGTACTTC. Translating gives CASTTGNQETQYF.

The CDR3 sequence is CASSLQGAGQPQHF. The CDR3 DNA reads as TGTGCCAGCAGCCTCCAGGGGGCAGGTCAGCCCCAGCATTTT. V and J are TRBV28 and TRBJ1-5; 8 bases are shared with TRBD1. The CDR3 totals 14 residues. The J segment lost 6 bases and the V segment lost 6 bases, leaving 7 bases of the junction unmatched. The germline V gene has CDR1 MDHEN and CDR2 SYDVKM.

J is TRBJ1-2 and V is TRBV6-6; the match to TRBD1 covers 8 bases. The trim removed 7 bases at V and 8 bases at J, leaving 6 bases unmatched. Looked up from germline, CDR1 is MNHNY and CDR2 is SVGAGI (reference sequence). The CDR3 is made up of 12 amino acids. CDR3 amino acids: CASMPRGLGYTF. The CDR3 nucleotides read TGTGCCAGCATGCCCAGGGGGCTAGGCTACACCTTC.

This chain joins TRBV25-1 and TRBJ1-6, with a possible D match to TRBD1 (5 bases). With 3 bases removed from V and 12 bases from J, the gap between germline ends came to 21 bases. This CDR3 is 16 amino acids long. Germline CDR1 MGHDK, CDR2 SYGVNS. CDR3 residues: CASSDKLSKGREPLHF. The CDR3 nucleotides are TGTGCCAGCAGTGATAAATTATCGAAGGGGCGGGAACCCCTCCACTTT.

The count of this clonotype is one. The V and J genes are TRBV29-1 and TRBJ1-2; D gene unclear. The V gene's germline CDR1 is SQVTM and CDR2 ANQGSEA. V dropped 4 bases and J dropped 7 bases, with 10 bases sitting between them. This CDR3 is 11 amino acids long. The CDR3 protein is CSVVARGGYTF. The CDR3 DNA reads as TGCAGCGTTGTTGCTCGGGGTGGCTACACCTTC.

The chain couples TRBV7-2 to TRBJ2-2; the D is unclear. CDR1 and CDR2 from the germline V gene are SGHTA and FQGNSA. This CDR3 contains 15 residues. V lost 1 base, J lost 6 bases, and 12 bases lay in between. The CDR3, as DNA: TGTGCCAGCAGCTTAGTGCCAAAAAAAGCCGGGGAGCTGTTTTTT. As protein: CASSLVPKKAGELFF.

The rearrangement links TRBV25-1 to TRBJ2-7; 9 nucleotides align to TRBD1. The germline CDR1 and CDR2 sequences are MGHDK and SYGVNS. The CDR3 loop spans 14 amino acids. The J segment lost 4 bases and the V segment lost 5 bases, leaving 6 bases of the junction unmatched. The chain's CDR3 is CASSPPGTGYEQYF. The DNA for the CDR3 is TGTGCCAGCAGTCCTCCCGGGACAGGGTACGAGCAGTACTTC.

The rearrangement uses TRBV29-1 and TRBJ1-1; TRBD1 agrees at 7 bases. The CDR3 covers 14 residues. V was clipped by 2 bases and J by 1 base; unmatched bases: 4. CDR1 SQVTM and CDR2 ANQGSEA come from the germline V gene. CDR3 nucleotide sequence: TGCAGCGTTGAACCGGGACAGCAGAACACTGAAGCTTTCTTT. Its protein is CSVEPGQQNTEAFF.

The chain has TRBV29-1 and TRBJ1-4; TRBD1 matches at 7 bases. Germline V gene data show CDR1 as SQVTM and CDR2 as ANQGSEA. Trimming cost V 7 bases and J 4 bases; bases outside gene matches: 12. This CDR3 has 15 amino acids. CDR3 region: CSASSPTGLNEKLFF. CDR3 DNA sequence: TGCAGCGCATCCAGCCCGACAGGGCTTAATGAAAAACTGTTTTTT.

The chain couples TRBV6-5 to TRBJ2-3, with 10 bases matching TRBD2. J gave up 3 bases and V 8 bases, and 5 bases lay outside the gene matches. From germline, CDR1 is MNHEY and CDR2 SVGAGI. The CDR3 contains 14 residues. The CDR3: CASAVSGGTDTQYF. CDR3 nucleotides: TGTGCCAGCGCCGTTAGCGGGGGGACAGATACGCAGTATTTT.

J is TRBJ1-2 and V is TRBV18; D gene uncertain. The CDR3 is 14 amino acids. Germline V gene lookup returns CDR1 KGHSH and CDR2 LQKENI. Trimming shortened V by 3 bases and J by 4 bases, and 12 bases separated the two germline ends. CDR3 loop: CASSPLDQAYGYTF. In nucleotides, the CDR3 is TGTGCCAGCTCACCCCTTGATCAAGCCTATGGCTACACCTTC.

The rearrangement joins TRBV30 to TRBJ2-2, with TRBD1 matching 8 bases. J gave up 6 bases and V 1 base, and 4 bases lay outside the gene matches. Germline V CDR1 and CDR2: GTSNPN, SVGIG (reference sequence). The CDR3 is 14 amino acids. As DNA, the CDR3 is TGTGCCTGGAGTGACTCGGGACAGGCCGGGGAGCTGTTTTTT. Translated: CAWSDSGQAGELFF.

This CDR3 is CASSGRGLGETQYF. The CDR3 coding sequence is TGTGCCAGCAGCGGCAGGGGGCTGGGGGAGACCCAGTACTTC. This chain uses TRBV7-9 with TRBJ2-5, with 8 bases matching TRBD1. V shed 5 bases and J 5 bases; nucleotides not matched to a gene: 7. The length of the CDR3 is 14 residues. From germline, CDR1 is SEHNR and CDR2 FQNEAQ (reference sequence).

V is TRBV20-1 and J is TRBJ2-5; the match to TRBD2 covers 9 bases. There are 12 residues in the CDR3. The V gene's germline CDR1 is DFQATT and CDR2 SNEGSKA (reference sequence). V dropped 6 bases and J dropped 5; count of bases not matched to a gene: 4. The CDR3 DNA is TGCAGTGCGCGGGGGGGAGGGGAGACCCAGTACTTC. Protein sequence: CSARGGGETQYF.

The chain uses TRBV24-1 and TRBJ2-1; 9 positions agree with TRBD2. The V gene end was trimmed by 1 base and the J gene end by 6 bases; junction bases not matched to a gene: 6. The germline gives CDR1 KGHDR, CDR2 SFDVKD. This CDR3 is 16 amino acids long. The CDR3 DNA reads TGTGCCACCAGTGATTTAGGGCGGGGGGGACGCAATGAGCAGTTCTTC. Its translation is CATSDLGRGGRNEQFF.

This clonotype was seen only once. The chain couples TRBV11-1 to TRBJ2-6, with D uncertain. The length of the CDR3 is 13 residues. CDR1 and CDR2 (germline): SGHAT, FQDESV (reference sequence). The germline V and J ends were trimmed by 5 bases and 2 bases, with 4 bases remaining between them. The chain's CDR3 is CASSTPGANVLTF. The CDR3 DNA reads TGTGCCAGCAGCACCCCTGGGGCCAACGTCCTGACTTTC.

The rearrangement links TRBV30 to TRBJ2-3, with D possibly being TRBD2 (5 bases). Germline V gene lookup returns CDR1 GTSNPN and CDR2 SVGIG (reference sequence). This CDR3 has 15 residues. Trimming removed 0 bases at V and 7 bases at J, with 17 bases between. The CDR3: CAWSVFAGGLHTQYF. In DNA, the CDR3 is TGTGCCTGGAGTGTTTTCGCGGGCGGACTTCATACGCAGTATTTT. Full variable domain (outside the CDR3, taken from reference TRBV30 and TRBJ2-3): SQTIHQWPATLVQPVGSPLSLECTVEGTSNPNLYWYRQAAGRGLQLLFYSVGIGQISSEVPQNLSASRPQDRQFILSSKKLLLSDSGFYLCAWSVFAGGLHTQYFGPGTRLTVL.

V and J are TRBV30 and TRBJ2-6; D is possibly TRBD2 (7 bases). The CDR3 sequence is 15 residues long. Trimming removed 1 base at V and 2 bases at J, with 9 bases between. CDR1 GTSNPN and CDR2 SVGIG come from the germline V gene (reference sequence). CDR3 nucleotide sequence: TGTGCCTGGAGTGGGGGGGGCGCTGGGGCCAACGTCCTGACTTTC. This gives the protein CAWSGGGAGANVLTF. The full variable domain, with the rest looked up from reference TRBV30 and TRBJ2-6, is SQTIHQWPATLVQPVGSPLSLECTVEGTSNPNLYWYRQAAGRGLQLLFYSVGIGQISSEVPQNLSASRPQDRQFILSSKKLLLSDSGFYLCAWSGGGAGANVLTFGAGSRLTVL.

The CDR3 DNA reads as TGTGCCAGCAGCCAAGGGTTCGAGGGAAACATTCAGTACTTC. Translated, it gives CASSQGFEGNIQYF. This chain connects TRBV3-1 to TRBJ2-4; D is perhaps TRBD2 (5 bases). CDR3 length: 14 residues. Germline CDR1 reads LGHDT; CDR2 reads YNNKEL (reference sequence). V was shortened by 1 base and J by 6 bases, with 10 bases between the two germline ends.

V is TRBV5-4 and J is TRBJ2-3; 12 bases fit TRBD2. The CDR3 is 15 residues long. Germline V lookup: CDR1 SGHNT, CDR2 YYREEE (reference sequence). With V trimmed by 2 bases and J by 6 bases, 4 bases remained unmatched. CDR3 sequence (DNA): TGTGCCAGCAGCTTCACTAGCGGGGGGCTGGATACGCAGTATTTT. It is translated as CASSFTSGGLDTQYF.

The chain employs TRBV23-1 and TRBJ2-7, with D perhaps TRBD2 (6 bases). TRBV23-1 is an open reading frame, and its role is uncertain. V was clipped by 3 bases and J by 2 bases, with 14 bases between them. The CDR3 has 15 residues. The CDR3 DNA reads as TGCGCCAGCAGTCAGCCACCCGGGGGAACCTACGAGCAGTACTTC. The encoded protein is CASSQPPGGTYEQYF.

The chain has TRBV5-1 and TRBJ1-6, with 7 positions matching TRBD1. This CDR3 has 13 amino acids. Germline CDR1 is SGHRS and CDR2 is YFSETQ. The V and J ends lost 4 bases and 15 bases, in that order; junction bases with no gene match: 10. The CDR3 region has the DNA TGCGCCAGCAGCACACAGGGGCCCGGGCACCTCCACTTT. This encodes CASSTQGPGHLHF.

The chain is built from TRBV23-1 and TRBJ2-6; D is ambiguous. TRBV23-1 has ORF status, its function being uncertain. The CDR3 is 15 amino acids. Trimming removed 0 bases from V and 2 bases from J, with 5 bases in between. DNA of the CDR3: TGCGCCAGCAGTCAATCCCCAACTGGGGCCAACGTCCTGACTTTC. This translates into CASSQSPTGANVLTF.